This TCR beta chain appears in the sequencing data of a study of blood T cell repertoires in COVID-19. On the study more broadly: COVID-19 samples, acute and convalescent, were from the United States, Italy and Spain.

The V and J ends lost 5 bases and 2 bases, in that order; junction bases with no gene match: 8. CDR1 and CDR2 (germline): SGHRS, YFSETQ. The CDR3 is made up of 16 amino acids. Original processing notes: Scientists estimated how many nucleated cells there were by amplifying reference gene primers. Generated by immunoSEQ multiplex PCR, the TCRdb table keeps only in-frame clones and is missing some. V, J and clone size were drawn from that table, and D and trimming were deduced from the DNA. This sample carries about 80,000 clones, roughly 90% of them seen once, and the ten largest clones take around 4.7%.

The chain recombines TRBV5-1 with TRBJ2-2; TRBD2 aligns across 8 bases. The TCR was taken from a woman aged 80 or over with active or convalescent COVID-19. The sequenced sample consisted of peripheral blood. CDR3 loop: CASREGTSINTGELFF. The CDR3 region has the DNA TGCGCCAGCAGGGAAGGGACTAGTATCAACACCGGGGAGCTGTTTTTT.